This T cell receptor beta chain was obtained from a study of cytomegalovirus exposure and HLA in healthy donors. Study findings and constraints: Later analysis found that TCR beta chains associated with HLA were more clonally expanded than other, equally common chains.

PCR involved 60 Vbeta and 13 Jbeta primers. Some clones are missing from TCRdb's copy, which holds only in-frame ones; the method was immunoSEQ multiplex PCR. The table lists 130,000 or so clones, approximately 60% of them singletons. About this clone: The antigen remains undetermined.

V lost 3 bases and J lost 6; bases outside the gene matches: 9. Looked up from germline, CDR1 is SNHLY and CDR2 is FYNNEI. The CDR3 consists of 15 residues. The sequencing input was PBMCs. The chain couples TRBV2 to TRBJ1-2; 8 positions match TRBD1. This clonotype was sampled from a woman between 40 and 55 years old in good health and CMV-seronegative. DNA of the CDR3: TGTGCCAGCAGTGACCTTAGGGACAGGAGGGATGGCTACACCTTC. Its protein is CASSDLRDRRDGYTF.